This is a list of T cell receptor beta chains from one sample in a study of T-cell reconstitution after alpha-beta-depleted transplantation in children. TCRdb independently ran MiXCR on the PCR reads; one entry per CDR3 protein. The sample has about 220,000 distinct CDR3 sequences, approximately 15% seen once. This material consisted of PBMCs, mostly from graft donor cells, taken 360 days after TCRalphabeta/CD19-depleted stem cell transplant. The receptors here all came from a male patient aged 2 to 10 who had a stem cell transplant for acute lymphoblastic leukemia, so the T cells may come from the graft donor. The conserved cysteine and the conserved F or W are not part of the CDR3 here.

V	length	J	CDR3
TRBV28	15	TRBJ2-2	ASSSRELAGDPGELF
TRBV5-1	11	TRBJ2-7	ASSLVWGEPQY
TRBV12-3/TRBV12-4	11	TRBJ2-3	ASSLTSEGTQY
TRBV5-1	10	TRBJ2-3	ASSLTGDTQY
TRBV20-1	13	TRBJ2-7	SARGRRVIPTKQY
TRBV20-1	12	TRBJ2-1	SAREQRGVNEQF
TRBV7-2	14	TRBJ2-1	ASSLGLAGGHNEQF
TRBV3-1	12	TRBJ1-1	ASSQGLGGTEAF
TRBV24-1	13	TRBJ2-1	ATSDAGSSHNEQF
TRBV11-2	9	TRBJ2-1	ASSFAHEQF
TRBV5-1	14	TRBJ2-2	ASSRGLAGVTGELF
TRBV19	11	TRBJ2-7	ASSTAGEYEQY
TRBV5-1	12	TRBJ1-4	ASSLAGGAEKLF
TRBV20-1	12	TRBJ2-1	SARGLAGWNEQF
TRBV25-1	13	TRBJ2-3	ASSESGWESDTQY
TRBV28	16	TRBJ1-4	ASSSRMGVRATNEKLF
TRBV29-1	12	TRBJ2-1	SVPPRDFSNEQF
TRBV4-3	13	TRBJ1-5	ASSQEQGAGQPQH
TRBV5-1	12	TRBJ2-7	ASSPGPQPNEQY
TRBV2	10	TRBJ1-1	ASCRVNTEAF
TRBV6-2/TRBV6-3	11	TRBJ1-2	ASSSDSWDGYT
TRBV29-1	11	TRBJ2-5	SVEGISRETQY
TRBV10-3	14	TRBJ2-7	AISWDRTTISYEQY
TRBV5-1	10	TRBJ2-7	ASREGKGEQY
TRBV12-3/TRBV12-4	14	TRBJ1-5	ASSLSQQGSAQPQH
TRBV9	14	TRBJ2-2	ASSVVGPPNTGELF
TRBV9	11	TRBJ2-7	ASSPSGGDEQY
TRBV7-2	13	TRBJ2-7	ASSLKGLPNYEQY
TRBV6-1	10	TRBJ2-3	ACRGSTDTQY
TRBV7-9	11	TRBJ1-1	ASSLGVEQEAF
TRBV18	14	TRBJ1-6	ASSTGLWEDNSPLH
TRBV6-1	14	TRBJ2-7	ASSRVGRGSSYEQY
TRBV12-3/TRBV12-4	13	TRBJ2-2	ASSFQAGGVEELF
TRBV7-2	12	TRBJ2-7	ASSFNGVGYEQY
TRBV5-1	11	TRBJ2-6	ASSAGGANVLT
TRBV7-9	12	TRBJ2-7	ASSSRQGNYEQY
TRBV12-3/TRBV12-4	15	TRBJ1-3	ASSHRDMTLSGNTIY
TRBV6-1	13	TRBJ2-1	ASSLSGDSYNEQF
TRBV29-1	12	TRBJ2-7	SVEGGAAADEQY
TRBV11-3	10	TRBJ2-3	ASSLGWDTQY
TRBV5-1	12	TRBJ2-2	ASSLDRAAGELF
TRBV10-3	12	TRBJ1-5	AIRTGQGDQPQH
TRBV15	14	TRBJ2-3	ATSRDREAFTDTQY
TRBV11-2	9	TRBJ2-7	ASNLIGEQY
TRBV10-3	16	TRBJ2-1	AISITVQGGGTYNEQF
TRBV2	13	TRBJ1-6	ASRPDRVHNSPLH
TRBV12-3/TRBV12-4	12	TRBJ1-1	ASSFRDSGTEAF
TRBV7-9	12	TRBJ1-6	ASSLAVLDSPLH
TRBV12-3/TRBV12-4	15	TRBJ1-3	ASRPGTGSFSGNTIY
TRBV29-1	11	TRBJ2-3	SVTRILTDTQY
TRBV6-7	15	TRBJ2-1	ASSYWSGRSSYNEQF
TRBV7-9	12	TRBJ2-7	ASSFEADSYEQY
TRBV11-2	14	TRBJ2-3	ASRRRRVESTDTQY
TRBV29-1	11	TRBJ1-1	SVVLILNTEAF
TRBV5-5	12	TRBJ2-5	ASSFGHYQETQY
TRBV6-1	10	TRBJ2-3	ASSEGGASQY
TRBV5-1	16	TRBJ2-7	ASSLDGTSGRASYEQY
TRBV20-1	12	TRBJ2-6	SAFQPAGANVLT
TRBV12-3/TRBV12-4	11	TRBJ1-4	ASRDRGQGKLF